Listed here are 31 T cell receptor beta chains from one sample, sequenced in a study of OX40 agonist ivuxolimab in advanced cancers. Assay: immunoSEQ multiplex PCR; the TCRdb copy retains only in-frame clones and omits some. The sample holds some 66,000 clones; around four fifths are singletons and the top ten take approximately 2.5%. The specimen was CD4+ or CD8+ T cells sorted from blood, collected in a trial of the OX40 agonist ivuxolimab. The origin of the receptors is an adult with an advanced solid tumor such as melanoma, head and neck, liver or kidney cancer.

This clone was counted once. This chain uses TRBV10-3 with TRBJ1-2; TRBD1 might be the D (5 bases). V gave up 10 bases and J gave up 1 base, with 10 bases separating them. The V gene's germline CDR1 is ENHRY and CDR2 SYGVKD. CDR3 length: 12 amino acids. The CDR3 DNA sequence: TGTGCCACCACGACAGATAACTATGGCTACACCTTC. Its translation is CATTTDNYGYTF.

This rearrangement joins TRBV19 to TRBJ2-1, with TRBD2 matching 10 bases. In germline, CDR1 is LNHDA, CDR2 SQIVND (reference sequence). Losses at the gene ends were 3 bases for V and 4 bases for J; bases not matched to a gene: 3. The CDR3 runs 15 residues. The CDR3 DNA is TGTGCCAGTAGTATCCTAGCGGGAGAGTACAATGAGCAGTTCTTC. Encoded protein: CASSILAGEYNEQFF. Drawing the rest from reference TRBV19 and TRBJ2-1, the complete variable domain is DGGITQSPKYLFRKEGQNVTLSCEQNLNHDAMYWYRQDPGQGLRLIYYSQIVNDFQKGDIAEGYSVSREKKESFPLTVTSAQKNPTAFYLCASSILAGEYNEQFFGPGTRLTVL.

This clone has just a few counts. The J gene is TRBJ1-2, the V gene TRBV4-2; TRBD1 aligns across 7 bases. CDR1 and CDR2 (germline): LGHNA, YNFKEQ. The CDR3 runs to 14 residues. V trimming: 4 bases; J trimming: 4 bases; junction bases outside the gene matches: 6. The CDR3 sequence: CASSPLGTVYGYTF. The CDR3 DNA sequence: TGTGCCAGCAGCCCCCTGGGGACAGTCTATGGCTACACCTTC.

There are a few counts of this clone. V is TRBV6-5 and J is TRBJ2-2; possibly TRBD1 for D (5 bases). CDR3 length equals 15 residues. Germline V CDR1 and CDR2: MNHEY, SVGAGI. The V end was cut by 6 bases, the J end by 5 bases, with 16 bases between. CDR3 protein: CASRDTLIRTGELFF. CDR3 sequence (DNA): TGTGCCAGCAGGGACACGTTAATTAGGACCGGGGAGCTGTTTTTT.

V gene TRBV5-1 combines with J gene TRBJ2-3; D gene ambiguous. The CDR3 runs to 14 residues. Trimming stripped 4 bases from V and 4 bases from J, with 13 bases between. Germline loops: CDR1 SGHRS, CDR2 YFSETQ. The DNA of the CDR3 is TGCGCCAGCAGCACCGGCCAACCATCAGATACGCAGTATTTT. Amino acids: CASSTGQPSDTQYF.

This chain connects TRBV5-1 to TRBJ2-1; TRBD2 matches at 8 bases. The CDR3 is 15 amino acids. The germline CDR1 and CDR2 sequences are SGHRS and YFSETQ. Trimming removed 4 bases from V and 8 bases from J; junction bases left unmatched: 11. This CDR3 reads CASSPSSGDWDEQFF. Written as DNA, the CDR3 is TGCGCCAGCAGCCCCAGTAGCGGGGACTGGGATGAGCAGTTCTTC.

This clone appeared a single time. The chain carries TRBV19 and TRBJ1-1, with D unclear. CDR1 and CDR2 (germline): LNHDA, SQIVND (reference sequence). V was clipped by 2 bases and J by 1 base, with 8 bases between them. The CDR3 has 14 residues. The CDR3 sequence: CASSITGENTEAFF. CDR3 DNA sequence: TGTGCCAGTAGTATAACCGGGGAGAACACTGAAGCTTTCTTT.

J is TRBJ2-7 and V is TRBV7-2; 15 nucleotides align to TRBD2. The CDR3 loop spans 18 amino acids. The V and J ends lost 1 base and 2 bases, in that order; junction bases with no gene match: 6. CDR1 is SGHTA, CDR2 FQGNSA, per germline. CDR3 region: CASSLVGLAGGPPYEQYF. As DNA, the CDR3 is TGTGCCAGCAGCTTAGTCGGACTAGCGGGAGGGCCCCCCTACGAGCAGTACTTC.

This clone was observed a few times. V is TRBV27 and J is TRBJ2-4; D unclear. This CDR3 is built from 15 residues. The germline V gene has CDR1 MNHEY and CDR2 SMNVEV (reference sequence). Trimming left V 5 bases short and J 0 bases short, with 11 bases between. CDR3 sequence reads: CASSPQPQAKNIQYF. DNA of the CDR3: TGTGCCAGCAGTCCCCAACCCCAAGCCAAAAACATTCAGTACTTC.

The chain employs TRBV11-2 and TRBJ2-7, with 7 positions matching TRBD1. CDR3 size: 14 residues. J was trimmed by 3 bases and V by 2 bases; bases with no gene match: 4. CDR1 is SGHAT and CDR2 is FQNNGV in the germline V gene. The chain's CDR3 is CASSLPGTVYEQYF. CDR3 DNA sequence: TGTGCCAGCAGCTTACCCGGGACAGTCTACGAGCAGTACTTC. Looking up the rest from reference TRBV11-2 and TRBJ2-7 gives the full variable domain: EAGVAQSPRYKIIEKRQSVAFWCNPISGHATLYWYQQILGQGPKLLIQFQNNGVVDDSQLPKDRFSAERLKGVDSTLKIQPAKLEDSAVYLCASSLPGTVYEQYFGPGTRLTVT.

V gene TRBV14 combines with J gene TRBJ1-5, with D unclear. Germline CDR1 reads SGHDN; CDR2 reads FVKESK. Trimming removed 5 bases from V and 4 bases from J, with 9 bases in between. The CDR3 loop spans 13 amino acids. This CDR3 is CASSVDGNQPQHF. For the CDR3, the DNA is TGTGCCAGCAGCGTCGACGGAAATCAGCCCCAGCATTTT. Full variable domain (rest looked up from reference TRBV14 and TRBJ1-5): EAGVTQFPSHSVIEKGQTVTLRCDPISGHDNLYWYRRVMGKEIKFLLHFVKESKQDESGMPNNRFLAERTGGTYSTLKVQPAELEDSGVYFCASSVDGNQPQHFGDGTRLSIL.

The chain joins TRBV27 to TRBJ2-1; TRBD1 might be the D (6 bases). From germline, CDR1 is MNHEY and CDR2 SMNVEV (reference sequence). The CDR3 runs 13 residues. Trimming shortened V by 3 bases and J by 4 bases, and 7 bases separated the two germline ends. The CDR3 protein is CASSLDSYNEQFF. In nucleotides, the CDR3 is TGTGCCAGCAGTTTGGACAGTTACAATGAGCAGTTCTTC.

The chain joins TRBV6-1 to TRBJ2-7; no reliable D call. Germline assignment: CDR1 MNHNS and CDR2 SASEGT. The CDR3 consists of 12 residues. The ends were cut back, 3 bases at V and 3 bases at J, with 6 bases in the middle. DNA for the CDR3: TGTGCCAGCAGTGATCTGTACTACGAGCAGTACTTC. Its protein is CASSDLYYEQYF.

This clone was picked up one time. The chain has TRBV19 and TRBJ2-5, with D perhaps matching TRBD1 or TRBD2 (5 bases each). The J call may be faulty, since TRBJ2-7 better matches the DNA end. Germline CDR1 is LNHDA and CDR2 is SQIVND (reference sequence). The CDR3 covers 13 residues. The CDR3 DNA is TGTGCCAGTAGTATCCGAGGGGACTACGAGCAGTACTTC. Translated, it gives CASSIRGDYEQYF.

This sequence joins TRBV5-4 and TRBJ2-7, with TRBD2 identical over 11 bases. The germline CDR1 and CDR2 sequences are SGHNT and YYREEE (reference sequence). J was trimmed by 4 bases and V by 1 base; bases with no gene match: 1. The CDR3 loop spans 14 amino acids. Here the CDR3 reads CASSLTSGSYEQYF. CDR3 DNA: TGTGCCAGCAGCTTGACTAGCGGGAGTTACGAGCAGTACTTC. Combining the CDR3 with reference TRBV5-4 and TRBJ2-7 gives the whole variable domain ETGVTQSPTHLIKTRGQQVTLRCSSQSGHNTVSWYQQALGQGPQFIFQYYREEENGRGNFPPRFSGLQFPNYSSELNVNALELDDSALYLCASSLTSGSYEQYFGPGTRLTVT.

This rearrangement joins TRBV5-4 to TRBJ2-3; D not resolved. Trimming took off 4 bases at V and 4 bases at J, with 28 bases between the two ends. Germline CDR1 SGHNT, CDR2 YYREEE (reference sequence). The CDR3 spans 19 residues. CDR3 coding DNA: TGTGCCAGCAGCCTAAGCCCCCTATCATGGTTCGGATTTTCAGATACGCAGTATTTT. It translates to CASSLSPLSWFGFSDTQYF.

This CDR3 reads CASTLGGGANVLTF. Written as DNA, the CDR3 is TGTGCCAGCACCCTTGGCGGTGGGGCCAACGTCCTGACTTTC. This sequence joins TRBV6-5 and TRBJ2-6; D gene unclear. The germline V gene encodes CDR1 MNHEY and CDR2 SVGAGI. V gave up 7 bases and J gave up 3 bases, with 10 bases separating them. The CDR3 is made up of 14 amino acids.

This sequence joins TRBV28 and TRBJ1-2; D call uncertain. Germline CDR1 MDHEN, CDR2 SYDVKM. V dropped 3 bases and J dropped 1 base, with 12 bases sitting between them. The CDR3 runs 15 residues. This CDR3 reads CASSFGRPSNYGYTF. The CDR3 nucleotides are TGTGCCAGCAGTTTCGGGAGACCGAGTAACTATGGCTACACCTTC.

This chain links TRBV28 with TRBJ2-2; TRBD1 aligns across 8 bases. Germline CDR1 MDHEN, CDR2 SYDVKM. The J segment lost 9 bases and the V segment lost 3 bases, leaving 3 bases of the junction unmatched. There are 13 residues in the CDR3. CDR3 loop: CASSFQGAWELFF. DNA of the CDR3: TGTGCCAGCAGTTTCCAGGGGGCTTGGGAGCTGTTTTTT. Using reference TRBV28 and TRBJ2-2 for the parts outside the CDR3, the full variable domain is DVKVTQSSRYLVKRTGEKVFLECVQDMDHENMFWYRQDPGLGLRLIYFSYDVKMKEKGDIPEGYSVSREKKERFSLILESASTNQTSMYLCASSFQGAWELFFGEGSRLTVL.

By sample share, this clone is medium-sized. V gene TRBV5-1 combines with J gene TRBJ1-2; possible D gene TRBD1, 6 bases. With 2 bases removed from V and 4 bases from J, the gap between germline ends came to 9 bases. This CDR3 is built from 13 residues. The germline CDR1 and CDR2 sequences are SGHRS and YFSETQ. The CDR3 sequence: CASSFPTGYGYTF. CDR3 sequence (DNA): TGCGCCAGCAGCTTCCCGACAGGCTATGGCTACACCTTC.

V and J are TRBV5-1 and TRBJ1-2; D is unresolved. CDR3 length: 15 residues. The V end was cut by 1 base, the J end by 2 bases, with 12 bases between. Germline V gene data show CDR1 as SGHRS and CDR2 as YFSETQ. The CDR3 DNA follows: TGCGCCAGCAGCTTGTTGGTCCCCGGGAACTATGGCTACACCTTC. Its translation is CASSLLVPGNYGYTF.

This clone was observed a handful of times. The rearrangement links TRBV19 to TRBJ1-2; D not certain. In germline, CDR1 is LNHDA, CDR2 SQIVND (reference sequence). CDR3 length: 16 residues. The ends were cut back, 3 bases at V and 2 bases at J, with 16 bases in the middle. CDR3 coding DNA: TGTGCCAGTAGTATTTACCCCGGGCCGGCCAACTATGGCTACACCTTC. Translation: CASSIYPGPANYGYTF. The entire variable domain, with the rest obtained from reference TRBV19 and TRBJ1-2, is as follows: DGGITQSPKYLFRKEGQNVTLSCEQNLNHDAMYWYRQDPGQGLRLIYYSQIVNDFQKGDIAEGYSVSREKKESFPLTVTSAQKNPTAFYLCASSIYPGPANYGYTFGSGTRLTVV.

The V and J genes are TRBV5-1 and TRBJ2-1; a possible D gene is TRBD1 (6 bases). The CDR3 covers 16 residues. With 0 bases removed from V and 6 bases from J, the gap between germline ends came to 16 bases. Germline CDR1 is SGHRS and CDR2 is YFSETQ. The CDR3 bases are TGCGCCAGCAGCTTGGGAGACCAAACAGGGCTCAATGAGCAGTTCTTC. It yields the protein CASSLGDQTGLNEQFF.

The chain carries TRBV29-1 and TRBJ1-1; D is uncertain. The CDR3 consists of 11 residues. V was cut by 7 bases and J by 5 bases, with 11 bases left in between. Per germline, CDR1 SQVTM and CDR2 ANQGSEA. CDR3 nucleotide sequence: TGCAGCGCCAAAGTGAGTACTGAAGCTTTCTTT. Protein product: CSAKVSTEAFF.

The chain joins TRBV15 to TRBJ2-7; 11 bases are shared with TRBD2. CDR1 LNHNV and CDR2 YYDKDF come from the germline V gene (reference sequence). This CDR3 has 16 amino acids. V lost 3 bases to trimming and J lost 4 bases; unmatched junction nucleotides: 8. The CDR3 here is CATSRDTSGSAYEQYF. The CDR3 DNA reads TGTGCCACCAGCAGGGACACTAGCGGGAGCGCATACGAGCAGTACTTC.

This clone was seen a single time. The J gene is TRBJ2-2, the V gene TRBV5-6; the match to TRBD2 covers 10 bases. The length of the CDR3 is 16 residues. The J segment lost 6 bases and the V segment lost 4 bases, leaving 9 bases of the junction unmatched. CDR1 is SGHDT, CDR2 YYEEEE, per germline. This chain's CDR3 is CASSRTGTSEAGELFF. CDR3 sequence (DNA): TGTGCCAGCAGCAGAACCGGGACTAGCGAAGCCGGGGAGCTGTTTTTT.

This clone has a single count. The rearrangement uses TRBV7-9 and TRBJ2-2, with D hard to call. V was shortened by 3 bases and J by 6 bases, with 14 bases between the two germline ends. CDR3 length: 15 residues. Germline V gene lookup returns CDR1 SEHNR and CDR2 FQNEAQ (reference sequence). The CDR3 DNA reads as TGTGCCAGCAGCTTTCAGAATAGCCCGGCCGGGGAGCTGTTTTTT. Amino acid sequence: CASSFQNSPAGELFF. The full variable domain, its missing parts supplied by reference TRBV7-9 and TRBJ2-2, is DTGVSQNPRHKITKRGQNVTFRCDPISEHNRLYWYRQTLGQGPEFLTYFQNEAQLEKSRLLSDRFSAERPKGSFSTLEIQRTEQGDSAMYLCASSFQNSPAGELFFGEGSRLTVL.

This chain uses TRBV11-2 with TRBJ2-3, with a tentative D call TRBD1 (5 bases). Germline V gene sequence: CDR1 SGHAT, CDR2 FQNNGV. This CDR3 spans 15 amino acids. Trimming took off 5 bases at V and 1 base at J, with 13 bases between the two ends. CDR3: CASSPDSLRTDTQYF. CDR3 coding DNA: TGTGCCAGCAGCCCCGACAGCCTTCGCACAGATACGCAGTATTTT.

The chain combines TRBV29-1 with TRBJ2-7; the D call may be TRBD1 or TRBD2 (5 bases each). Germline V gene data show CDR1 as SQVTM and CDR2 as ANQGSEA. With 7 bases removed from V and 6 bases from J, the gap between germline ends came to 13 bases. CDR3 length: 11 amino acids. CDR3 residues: CSAKVGAEQYF. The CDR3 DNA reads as TGCAGCGCCAAGGTCGGGGCCGAGCAGTACTTC.

The DNA of the CDR3 is TGTGCCAGCAGTCTAGTGGGGGAACAGTACAATGAGCAGTTCTTC. Its translation is CASSLVGEQYNEQFF. The chain links TRBV6-4 to TRBJ2-1; either TRBD1 or TRBD2 may supply D (5 bases each). V was trimmed by 5 bases and J by 4 bases, leaving 15 bases between them. Germline CDR1 is MRHNA and CDR2 is SNTAGT. This CDR3 has 15 amino acids.

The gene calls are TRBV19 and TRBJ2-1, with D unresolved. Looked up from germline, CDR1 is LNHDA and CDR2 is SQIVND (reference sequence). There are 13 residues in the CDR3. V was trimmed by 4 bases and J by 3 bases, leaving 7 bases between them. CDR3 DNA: TGTGCCAGTAGTAGCAGAAACTACAATGAGCAGTTCTTC. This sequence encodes CASSSRNYNEQFF.